Presented here are 15 T cell receptor beta chains from one specimen sequenced in a study of T cells after yellow fever vaccination. TCRdb reanalysed the 5' RACE reads using MiXCR and keeps one entry per CDR3 protein. The sample lists some 160,000 distinct CDR3 sequences; around 8.5% were seen once. This specimen was CD8+ T cells sorted from PBMCs, taken 45 days after the yellow fever booster vaccination. The receptors were gathered from a young man who received the YFV17D yellow fever vaccine.

This clonotype occurred a few times. This chain links TRBV12-3 or TRBV12-4 with TRBJ2-5; TRBD1 might be the D (5 bases). Trimming cost V 1 base and J 5 bases, with 8 bases left between them. The CDR3 has 13 residues. The CDR3 nucleotides are TGTGCCAGCAGTTTAGGCTCAGGGGAGACCCAGTACTTC. Protein: CASSLGSGETQYF.

The chain combines TRBV24-1 with TRBJ2-5; no clear D. The V and J ends lost 3 bases and 2 bases respectively, with 9 bases between them. The CDR3 length is 14 residues. CDR1 and CDR2 (germline): KGHDR, SFDVKD. CDR3 bases: TGTGCCACCAGTGATCCCGGACGGCAAGAGACCCAGTACTTC. Its protein product is CATSDPGRQETQYF.

The gene calls are TRBV9 and TRBJ1-2; 7 nucleotides match TRBD1. CDR1 is SGDLS, CDR2 YYNGEE, per germline. V lost 5 bases, J lost 4 bases, and 2 bases stayed unmatched. This CDR3 is 12 amino acids long. Here the CDR3 reads CASRGDSYGYTF. The DNA for the CDR3 is TGTGCCAGCAGAGGGGACAGCTATGGCTACACCTTC.

This clonotype showed up just a few times. V usage is TRBV7-3 and J usage is TRBJ2-7; no clear D gene. Germline CDR1 SGHTA, CDR2 FQGTGA. This CDR3 has 10 residues. V shed 4 bases and J shed 4 bases, with 2 bases lying between them. The CDR3 loop reads CASSSYEQYV. Written as DNA, the CDR3 is TGTGCCAGCAGCTCTTACGAGCAGTACGTC.

The J gene is TRBJ1-2, the V gene TRBV9, with TRBD1 as a possible D gene (5 bases). Germline CDR1 is SGDLS and CDR2 is YYNGEE. CDR3 length equals 16 residues. The V end lost 0 bases, the J end lost 8 bases, and 20 bases lay between the germline ends. The CDR3 DNA reads as TGTGCCAGCAGCGTAGCTAGCCCAGGGAACCTCTGGGGCTACACCTTC. It codes for CASSVASPGNLWGYTF. The complete variable domain, with remaining parts taken from reference TRBV9 and TRBJ1-2, reads DSGVTQTPKHLITATGQRVTLRCSPRSGDLSVYWYQQSLDQGLQFLIQYYNGEERAKGNILERFSAQQFPDLHSELNLSSLELGDSALYFCASSVASPGNLWGYTFGSGTRLTVV.

This chain links TRBV7-2 with TRBJ2-1; no clear D. Trimming took off 1 base at V and 5 bases at J, with 9 bases between the two ends. The CDR3 runs to 14 residues. Per germline, CDR1 SGHTA and CDR2 FQGNSA. CDR3 loop: CASSLVSNHNEQFF. CDR3 sequence (DNA): TGTGCCAGCAGCTTAGTCTCCAATCACAATGAGCAGTTCTTC.

V gene TRBV3-1 combines with J gene TRBJ1-2, with TRBD1 identical over 7 bases. In germline, CDR1 is LGHDT, CDR2 YNNKEL (reference sequence). This CDR3 comprises 15 residues. Trimming at V came to 0 bases and at J to 4 bases, leaving 5 bases not matched to a gene. DNA of the CDR3: TGTGCCAGCAGCCAAGATTGGTGGGACAGCTATGGCTACACCTTC. As protein: CASSQDWWDSYGYTF.

V is TRBV5-4 and J is TRBJ2-1; 10 positions agree with TRBD2. This CDR3 comprises 14 residues. V lost 7 bases, J lost 5 bases, and 6 bases stayed unmatched. Germline lookup yields CDR1 SGHNT and CDR2 YYREEE (reference sequence). The CDR3 nucleotides read TGTGCCAGCGTCACCAGCGGGGGGGACAATGAGCAGTTCTTC. It specifies CASVTSGGDNEQFF.

The chain joins TRBV4-1 to TRBJ1-2, with D tentatively TRBD1 (5 bases). CDR1 is MGHRA and CDR2 is YSYEKL in the germline V gene. Deletions cut 0 bases from V and 1 base from J, with 6 bases between. The CDR3 consists of 14 residues. Written as DNA, the CDR3 is TGCGCCAGCAGCCAAGAGGGACTTAACTATGGCTACACCTTC. It yields the protein CASSQEGLNYGYTF.

The chain carries TRBV19 and TRBJ2-2; D uncertain. The V end lost 3 bases, the J end lost 4 bases, and 18 bases lay between the germline ends. The CDR3 contains 17 residues. Germline CDR1 reads LNHDA; CDR2 reads SQIVND (reference sequence). The CDR3 sequence is CASSIPMDGPITGELFF. DNA for the CDR3: TGTGCCAGTAGTATCCCGATGGACGGCCCGATCACCGGGGAGCTGTTTTTT.

Only a few counts were recorded for this clonotype. CDR3 sequence reads: CASSTQGTGDGQFF. CDR3 DNA sequence: TGTGCCAGTAGTACTCAAGGGACAGGGGACGGGCAGTTCTTC. V and J are TRBV19 and TRBJ2-1; 10 positions match TRBD1. The germline V gene encodes CDR1 LNHDA and CDR2 SQIVND (reference sequence). CDR3 length: 14 residues. The V segment lost 4 bases and the J segment 12 bases; nucleotides outside the gene matches: 9.

This clonotype was counted between two and nine times. This chain links TRBV4-1 with TRBJ1-1; D call uncertain. Trimming shortened V by 6 bases and J by 1 base, and 12 bases separated the two germline ends. This CDR3 has 14 residues. The germline V gene has CDR1 MGHRA and CDR2 YSYEKL. In nucleotides, the CDR3 is TGCGCCAGCAGACACTGGACGGGGAACACTGAAGCTTTCTTT. This sequence encodes CASRHWTGNTEAFF.

This clonotype turned up a few times. This chain links TRBV6-2 or TRBV6-3 with TRBJ2-7; D unclear. This CDR3 has 13 residues. V was cut by 6 bases and J by 0 bases, with 9 bases left in between. CDR1 is MNHEY and CDR2 is SVGEGT in the germline V gene. Here the CDR3 reads CASSLDASYEQYF. The CDR3 DNA sequence: TGTGCCAGCAGCCTAGATGCCTCCTACGAGCAGTACTTC.

The chain joins TRBV12-3 or TRBV12-4 to TRBJ2-7; D may be TRBD2 (5 bases). CDR3 length: 12 amino acids. V was shortened by 3 bases and J by 7 bases, with 10 bases between the two germline ends. CDR3 coding DNA: TGTGCCAGCAGTTTGGGAGACTTGGAGCAGTACTTC. Translation gives CASSLGDLEQYF.

This chain uses TRBV10-1 with TRBJ2-2; D assignment may be TRBD1 or TRBD2 (5 bases each). The ends were cut back, 5 bases at V and 5 bases at J, with 18 bases in the middle. CDR3 size: 16 residues. The germline V gene has CDR1 WNHNN and CDR2 SYGVQD (reference sequence). The CDR3 reads CASSPRGVMRTGELFF. The CDR3 nucleotides read TGCGCCAGCAGTCCGAGGGGAGTCATGAGGACCGGGGAGCTGTTTTTT.